Presented here are 27 T cell receptor beta chains from one specimen sequenced in a study of CD8 T cells in ankylosing spondylitis. TCRdb used MiXCR to reprocess the 5' RACE reads, holding one entry per CDR3 protein. The table includes 800,000 to 900,000 distinct CDR3 sequences, about 12% detected once. The study, taken as a whole, reports: Seemingly distinctive of ankylosing spondylitis blood was a TCR beta motif formed by eight highly homologous variants.

Antigens of these TCRs are unknown. Sequencing input: blood, either unsorted or a sorted T cell fraction (not recorded which). Receptor source: a male donor with ankylosing spondylitis.

This clonotype was seen more than once but under ten times. The chain has TRBV7-3 and TRBJ2-5; tentatively, D is TRBD2 (5 bases). V was clipped by 5 bases and J by 3 bases, with 10 bases between them. The CDR3 runs 13 residues. Germline CDR1 SGHTA, CDR2 FQGTGA. This chain's CDR3 is CASSPSTKETQYF. CDR3 nucleotides: TGTGCCAGCAGCCCTAGCACTAAAGAGACCCAGTACTTC.

In this sample, this clonotype turned up many times. The chain joins TRBV4-2 to TRBJ2-7; 8 bases are a match to TRBD2. The CDR3 spans 16 residues. The germline V gene encodes CDR1 LGHNA and CDR2 YNFKEQ. J gave up 6 bases and V 2 bases, and 12 bases lay outside the gene matches. Written as DNA, the CDR3 is TGTGCCAGCAGCCAACCTACGGGGGGGGCCTTTCGCGAGCAGTACTTC. Its protein product is CASSQPTGGAFREQYF.

The genes are TRBV7-8 and TRBJ2-5; 8 positions match TRBD2. This CDR3 comprises 14 residues. With V trimmed by 5 bases and J by 7 bases, 9 bases remained unmatched. CDR1 and CDR2 from the germline V gene are SGHVS and FQNEAQ. In nucleotides, the CDR3 is TGTGCCAGCAGCCTGTCGCGGGGGGTTGTGACCCAGTACTTC. It translates to CASSLSRGVVTQYF. The full variable domain, completed using reference TRBV7-8 and TRBJ2-5, is GAGVSQSPRYKVAKRGQDVALRCDPISGHVSLFWYQQALGQGPEFLTYFQNEAQLDKSGLPSDRFFAERPEGSVSTLKIQRTQQEDSAVYLCASSLSRGVVTQYFGPGTRLLVL.

The table lists this clonotype with a few counts. The chain uses TRBV7-2 and TRBJ2-5; TRBD1 agrees at 7 bases. Germline-derived CDR1 and CDR2 are SGHTA and FQGNSA. This CDR3 contains 15 residues. Germline trimming cut 5 bases from V and 4 bases from J; bases unmatched to any gene: 10. The CDR3 here is CASSPSGTALETQYF. CDR3 bases: TGTGCCAGCAGCCCCTCCGGGACAGCCTTAGAGACCCAGTACTTC.

This clonotype has only a few counts. This rearrangement joins TRBV10-3 to TRBJ2-2, with a possible D match to TRBD2 (5 bases). Germline CDR1 ENHRY, CDR2 SYGVKD. The CDR3 runs 14 residues. Trimming cost V 9 bases and J 3 bases, with 14 bases left between them. The CDR3 loop is CAIRASSDTGELFF. In DNA, the CDR3 is TGTGCCATAAGGGCCAGTAGCGACACCGGGGAGCTGTTTTTT.

This clonotype has a handful of counts. The chain joins TRBV20-1 to TRBJ2-7; D call uncertain. The CDR3 consists of 13 residues. Looked up from germline, CDR1 is DFQATT and CDR2 is SNEGSKA (reference sequence). V was shortened by 4 bases and J by 4 bases, with 14 bases between the two germline ends. The CDR3 coding sequence is TGCAGTGCTACGAGAGGACGACATTACGAGCAGTACTTC. Translation: CSATRGRHYEQYF.

The chain couples TRBV5-1 to TRBJ1-4; D call uncertain. V was shortened by 2 bases and J by 0 bases, with 8 bases between the two germline ends. This CDR3 is built from 15 residues. Germline values: CDR1 SGHRS, CDR2 YFSETQ. The CDR3 coding sequence is TGCGCCAGCAGCTTTTCGTCGACAACTAATGAAAAACTGTTTTTT. Encoded protein: CASSFSSTTNEKLFF.

This clonotype was observed a few times. CDR3 loop: CAISRVGLAEAFF. The CDR3 nucleotides are TGTGCCATCTCACGGGTGGGGTTGGCTGAAGCTTTCTTT. The chain recombines TRBV10-3 with TRBJ1-1; no reliable D call. Germline values: CDR1 ENHRY, CDR2 SYGVKD. Trimming left V 8 bases short and J 6 bases short, with 16 bases between. The CDR3 has 13 residues.

In its sample, this clonotype was seen a few times. The rearrangement uses TRBV20-1 and TRBJ1-2; TRBD1 matches 9 bases. V lost 6 bases and J lost 3; bases outside the gene matches: 8. This CDR3 comprises 14 residues. CDR1 is DFQATT, CDR2 SNEGSKA, per germline (reference sequence). CDR3 in DNA: TGCAGTGCCTCAAGCCGGACAGGGGACTATGGCTACACCTTC. This translates into CSASSRTGDYGYTF.

This clonotype was counted at least ten times. V and J are TRBV5-1 and TRBJ1-5, with TRBD1 identical over 7 bases. The germline gives CDR1 SGHRS, CDR2 YFSETQ. This CDR3 is 15 amino acids long. The ends lost 4 bases at V and 2 bases at J; junction bases unmatched: 6. This CDR3 is CASSQAGGRNQPQHF. DNA for the CDR3: TGCGCCAGCAGCCAAGCAGGGGGTCGCAATCAGCCCCAGCATTTT.

This clonotype was seen only a few times. The chain couples TRBV20-1 to TRBJ2-3, with a weak D call TRBD2 (5 bases). This CDR3 contains 13 residues. The germline gives CDR1 DFQATT, CDR2 SNEGSKA (reference sequence). The CDR3 DNA is TGCAGCCAAGCGGTCTCTAGCACAGATACGCAGTATTTT. As protein: CSQAVSSTDTQYF.

The table lists this clonotype with a few counts. The CDR3 DNA reads as TGCAGTGCTGGGCTCCCGGGCGATAATTCACCCCTCCACTTT. Protein sequence: CSAGLPGDNSPLHF. The chain combines TRBV20-1 with TRBJ1-6; no reliable D call. Germline loops: CDR1 DFQATT, CDR2 SNEGSKA (reference sequence). Trimming shortened V by 5 bases and J by 5 bases, and 13 bases separated the two germline ends. The CDR3 extends over 14 amino acids.

This clonotype appeared a few times. V and J are TRBV18 and TRBJ2-3; 13 bases are a match to TRBD2. The CDR3 is 19 amino acids. V was pared by 1 base and J by 4 bases, with 11 bases of the junction left unmatched. Germline V gives CDR1 KGHSH, CDR2 LQKENI. The CDR3 coding sequence is TGTGCCAGCTCACCACTGCGGACTAGCGGGAGCTCTGGCGCAGATACGCAGTATTTT. It specifies CASSPLRTSGSSGADTQYF.

The chain combines TRBV20-1 with TRBJ1-1; D not resolved. Germline V gives CDR1 DFQATT, CDR2 SNEGSKA (reference sequence). The CDR3 runs to 11 residues. The V end lost 8 bases, the J end lost 2 bases, and 9 bases lay between the germline ends. CDR3 sequence (DNA): TGCAGTCGTTGGGTAAACACTGAAGCTTTCTTT. It yields the protein CSRWVNTEAFF.

This clonotype was seen more than once but under ten times. The chain combines TRBV6-4 with TRBJ1-2; D might be TRBD1 (5 bases). CDR1 is MRHNA and CDR2 is SNTAGT in the germline V gene. The CDR3 is made up of 13 amino acids. V gave up 6 bases and J gave up 8 bases, with 16 bases separating them. As DNA, the CDR3 is TGTGCCAGCAGAGCCTTGGGGGAAGGAGGCTACACCTTC. Residues: CASRALGEGGYTF.

The chain joins TRBV25-1 to TRBJ2-1; the D gene is possibly TRBD2 (6 bases). The CDR3 length is 16 residues. Looked up from germline, CDR1 is MGHDK and CDR2 is SYGVNS. V lost 3 bases and J 4 bases, leaving 16 bases between the germline ends. This CDR3 reads CASSDDGGGSYNEQFF. Written as DNA, the CDR3 is TGTGCCAGCAGTGACGACGGGGGTGGGAGTTACAATGAGCAGTTCTTC.

This clonotype has a handful of counts. The gene calls are TRBV28 and TRBJ2-2; possibly TRBD2 for D (7 bases). Trimming pared 6 bases from V and 0 bases from J, leaving 14 bases between. The length of the CDR3 is 16 residues. The V gene's germline CDR1 is MDHEN and CDR2 SYDVKM. DNA for the CDR3: TGTGCCAGCAGCCCGGGGGGCGGTGCGAACACCGGGGAGCTGTTTTTT. Its translation is CASSPGGGANTGELFF.

This clonotype was seen repeatedly, ten times or more. The V and J genes are TRBV4-1 and TRBJ2-7; D ambiguous. CDR3 size: 12 residues. Trimming shortened V by 1 base and J by 6 bases, and 7 bases separated the two germline ends. Per the germline V gene, CDR1 is MGHRA and CDR2 is YSYEKL. The CDR3 DNA follows: TGCGCCAGCAGCCAAGTGATATCCGAGCAGTACTTC. This encodes CASSQVISEQYF.

This clonotype was detected ten times or more. The rearrangement uses TRBV18 and TRBJ2-5; no clear D. The CDR3 sequence is 13 residues long. The germline V gene has CDR1 KGHSH and CDR2 LQKENI. V dropped 3 bases and J dropped 2 bases, with 7 bases sitting between them. In DNA, the CDR3 is TGTGCCAGCTCACCGTGGCAGCAAGAGACCCAGTACTTC. Amino acids: CASSPWQQETQYF.

The chain has TRBV12-3 or TRBV12-4 and TRBJ2-1; no definite D call. Trimming took 3 bases from V and 2 from J, leaving 8 bases between them. The CDR3 runs 14 residues. This chain's CDR3 is CASSFWGTYNEQFF. CDR3 DNA sequence: TGTGCCAGCAGTTTTTGGGGTACCTACAATGAGCAGTTCTTC.

The chain carries TRBV20-1 and TRBJ1-5; no reliable D call. The CDR3 loop spans 14 amino acids. The germline V and J ends were trimmed by 1 base and 7 bases, with 14 bases remaining between them. Germline V lookup: CDR1 DFQATT, CDR2 SNEGSKA (reference sequence). This CDR3 is CSARASQLNQPQHF. The CDR3, as DNA: TGCAGTGCTAGAGCCTCCCAGTTAAACCAGCCCCAGCATTTT.

This clonotype appeared a few times. The chain is built from TRBV9 and TRBJ2-5, with D perhaps TRBD1 (5 bases). Germline V gene lookup returns CDR1 SGDLS and CDR2 YYNGEE. The CDR3 contains 15 residues. V shed 0 bases and J shed 5 bases, with 14 bases lying between them. The CDR3 DNA reads as TGTGCCAGCAGCGTAGTGCCGGCAGGGATTGAGACCCAGTACTTC. This gives the protein CASSVVPAGIETQYF.

The chain carries TRBV19 and TRBJ2-7; no reliable D call. Trimming took 3 bases from V and 6 from J, leaving 6 bases between them. The V gene's germline CDR1 is LNHDA and CDR2 SQIVND (reference sequence). The CDR3 runs to 11 residues. The chain's CDR3 is CASSMGSEQYF. The DNA of the CDR3 is TGTGCCAGTAGTATGGGAAGCGAGCAGTACTTC.

This clonotype came up a few times. This chain joins TRBV6-1 and TRBJ1-4; a weak D match, TRBD1 (6 bases). Trimming pared 7 bases from V and 5 bases from J, leaving 17 bases between. The CDR3 length is 15 residues. In germline, CDR1 is MNHNS, CDR2 SASEGT. This chain's CDR3 is CASTNEGGRNEKLFF. The CDR3 DNA sequence: TGTGCCAGCACTAACGAAGGGGGGCGGAATGAAAAACTGTTTTTT.

This clonotype was counted between two and nine times. The chain uses TRBV24-1 and TRBJ2-1, with D maybe TRBD2 (6 bases). This CDR3 spans 14 amino acids. V dropped 1 base and J dropped 7 bases, with 10 bases sitting between them. CDR1 is KGHDR and CDR2 is SFDVKD in the germline V gene. CDR3 sequence (DNA): TGTGCCACCAGTGATTTCCCCCGGGGGAATGAGCAGTTCTTC. Its protein product is CATSDFPRGNEQFF.

The chain has TRBV27 and TRBJ1-6, with a weak D call TRBD1 (6 bases). V lost 2 bases to trimming and J lost 11 bases, with 13 bases between them. This CDR3 is 14 amino acids long. CDR1 is MNHEY and CDR2 is SMNVEV in the germline V gene (reference sequence). CDR3 in DNA: TGTGCCAGCAGTTTACAACAGGGTAGTCCACCCCTCCACTTT. This gives the protein CASSLQQGSPPLHF.

This clonotype was seen more than once but under ten times. In DNA form, the CDR3 reads TGCAGTGCTAGAGTGGACGACCGCGGTGGGTTCTTC. Its protein is CSARVDDRGGFF. V usage is TRBV20-1 and J usage is TRBJ2-1; D is unresolved. Trimming shortened V by 1 base and J by 15 bases, and 16 bases separated the two germline ends. The CDR3 sequence is 12 residues long. CDR1 and CDR2 (germline): DFQATT, SNEGSKA (reference sequence).